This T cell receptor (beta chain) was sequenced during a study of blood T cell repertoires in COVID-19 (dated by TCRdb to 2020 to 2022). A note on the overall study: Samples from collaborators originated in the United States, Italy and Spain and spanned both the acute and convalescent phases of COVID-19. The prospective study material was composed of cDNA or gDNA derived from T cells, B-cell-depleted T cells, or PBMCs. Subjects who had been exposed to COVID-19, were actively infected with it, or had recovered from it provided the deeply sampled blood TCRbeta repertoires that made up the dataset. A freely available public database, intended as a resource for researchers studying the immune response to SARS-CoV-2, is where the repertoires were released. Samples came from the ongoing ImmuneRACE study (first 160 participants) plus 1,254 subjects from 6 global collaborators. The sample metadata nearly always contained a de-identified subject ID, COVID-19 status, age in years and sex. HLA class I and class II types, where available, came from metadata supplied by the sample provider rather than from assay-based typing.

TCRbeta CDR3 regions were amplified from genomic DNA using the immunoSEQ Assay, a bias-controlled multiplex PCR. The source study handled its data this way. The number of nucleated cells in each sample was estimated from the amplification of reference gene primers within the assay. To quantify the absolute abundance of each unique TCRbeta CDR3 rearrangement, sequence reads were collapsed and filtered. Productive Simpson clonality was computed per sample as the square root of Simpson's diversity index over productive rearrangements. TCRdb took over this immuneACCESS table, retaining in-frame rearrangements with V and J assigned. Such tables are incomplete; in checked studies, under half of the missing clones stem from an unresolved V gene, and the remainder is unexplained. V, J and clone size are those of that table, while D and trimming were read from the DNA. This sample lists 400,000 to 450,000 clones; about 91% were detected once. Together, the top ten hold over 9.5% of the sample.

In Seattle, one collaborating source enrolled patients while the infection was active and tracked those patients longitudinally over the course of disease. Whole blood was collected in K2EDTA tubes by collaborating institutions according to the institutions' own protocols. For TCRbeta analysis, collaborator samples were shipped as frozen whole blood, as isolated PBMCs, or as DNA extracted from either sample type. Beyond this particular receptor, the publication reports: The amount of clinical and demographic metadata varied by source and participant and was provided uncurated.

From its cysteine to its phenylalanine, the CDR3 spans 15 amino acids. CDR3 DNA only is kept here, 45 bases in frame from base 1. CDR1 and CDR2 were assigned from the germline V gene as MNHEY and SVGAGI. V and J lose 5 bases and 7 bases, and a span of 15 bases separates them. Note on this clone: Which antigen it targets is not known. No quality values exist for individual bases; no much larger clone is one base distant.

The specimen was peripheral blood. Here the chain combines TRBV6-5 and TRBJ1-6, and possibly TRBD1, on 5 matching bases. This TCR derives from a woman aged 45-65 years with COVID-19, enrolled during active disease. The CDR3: CASSPRGRGNSPLHF. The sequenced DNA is TGTGCCAGCAGTCCCCGCGGGAGGGGAAATTCACCCCTCCACTTT.